This T cell receptor beta chain was sequenced for a study of OX40 agonist ivuxolimab in advanced cancers. Background on the study: From roughly 20 to 79 years was the age range, with a mean of around 54 years, and 70% to 85% were male.

The V gene end was trimmed by 4 bases and the J gene end by 0 bases; junction bases not matched to a gene: 2. Germline CDR1 reads ENHRY; CDR2 reads SYGVKD. The CDR3 has 14 residues. Assay: immunoSEQ multiplex PCR; the TCRdb copy retains only in-frame clones and omits some. The repertoire holds tens of thousands of clones, with 85% to 90% as singletons. This clone appeared once. The receptor was derived from an adult with an advanced solid tumor such as melanoma, head and neck, liver or kidney cancer. Sequences were derived from CD4+ or CD8+ T cells sorted from blood, sampled in a trial of the OX40 agonist ivuxolimab. The chain uses TRBV10-3 and TRBJ2-7; 8 positions agree with TRBD1. DNA for the CDR3: TGTGCCATCAGTGGGACAGGGAGCTCCTACGAGCAGTACTTC. Its translation: CAISGTGSSYEQYF.